The rows below give T cell receptor beta chains drawn from one sample of a study of blood T cell repertoires in COVID-19. Generated by immunoSEQ multiplex PCR, the TCRdb table keeps only in-frame clones and is missing some. The data contain about 75,000 clones, 87% of them seen just once; the ten biggest clones take up almost 6.5%. The sequenced material came from peripheral blood. All receptors come from a woman in her fifties or sixties with acute or convalescent COVID-19. CDR3s include the opening cysteine and the closing phenylalanine or tryptophan. Each record gives: clone size, J gene, V gene, D gene, CDR3 protein, CDR3 DNA. A D gene is named only where the DNA matches it firmly. Only some rows state a clone size, as once, few, many or a class for expanded clones.

clone_size: .
j_call: TRBJ2-1
v_call: TRBV11-3
d_call: TRBD2
cdr3_aa: CASSWTSSREQFF
cdr3_nt: TGTGCCAGCAGCTGGACTAGTAGCCGGGAGCAGTTCTTC

clone_size: once
j_call: TRBJ2-3
v_call: TRBV19
d_call: TRBD1
cdr3_aa: CASSIGTGTDTQYF
cdr3_nt: TGTGCCAGTAGTATCGGGACAGGCACAGATACGCAGTATTTT

clone_size: .
j_call: TRBJ1-2
v_call: TRBV27
d_call: TRBD1
cdr3_aa: CASSLLGQGAFGYTF
cdr3_nt: TGTGCCAGCAGTTTATTGGGACAGGGGGCTTTCGGCTACACCTTC

clone_size: .
j_call: TRBJ2-7
v_call: TRBV28
d_call: TRBD1
cdr3_aa: CAITPTQGYEQYF
cdr3_nt: TGTGCCATCACCCCCACACAGGGGTACGAGCAGTACTTC

clone_size: .
j_call: TRBJ1-1
v_call: TRBV6-5
d_call: .
cdr3_aa: CASSRMQVNTEAFF
cdr3_nt: TGTGCCAGCAGCCGCATGCAGGTGAACACTGAAGCTTTCTTT

clone_size: .
j_call: TRBJ1-1
v_call: TRBV7-2
d_call: .
cdr3_aa: CASSLGPGNTEAFF
cdr3_nt: TGTGCCAGCAGCCTCGGCCCAGGCAACACTGAAGCTTTCTTT

clone_size: .
j_call: TRBJ1-5
v_call: TRBV6-1
d_call: .
cdr3_aa: CASSENGVQPQHF
cdr3_nt: TGTGCCAGCAGTGAAAATGGAGTGCAGCCCCAGCATTTT

clone_size: .
j_call: TRBJ1-6
v_call: TRBV28
d_call: .
cdr3_aa: CASSPVLGGNSPLHF
cdr3_nt: TGTGCCAGCAGTCCCGTCCTGGGGGGTAATTCACCCCTCCACTTT

clone_size: .
j_call: TRBJ2-7
v_call: TRBV7-9
d_call: TRBD1
cdr3_aa: CASRQAPGQGVASYEQYF
cdr3_nt: TGTGCCAGCAGGCAAGCCCCGGGACAGGGTGTGGCCTCCTACGAGCAGTACTTC

clone_size: .
j_call: TRBJ1-5
v_call: TRBV5-1
d_call: TRBD1
cdr3_aa: CASSLDRDQPQHF
cdr3_nt: TGCGCCAGCAGCTTAGACAGGGATCAGCCCCAGCATTTT

clone_size: .
j_call: TRBJ2-6
v_call: TRBV4-3
d_call: .
cdr3_aa: CASSPSVGANVLTF
cdr3_nt: TGCGCCAGCAGCCCTTCTGTGGGGGCCAACGTCCTGACTTTC

clone_size: .
j_call: TRBJ2-3
v_call: TRBV28
d_call: TRBD2
cdr3_aa: CARGPSGKTDTQYF
cdr3_nt: TGTGCCAGGGGGCCTAGCGGGAAAACAGATACGCAGTATTTT

clone_size: .
j_call: TRBJ1-2
v_call: TRBV5-4
d_call: TRBD1
cdr3_aa: CASSWRTGESYGYTF
cdr3_nt: TGTGCCAGCAGCTGGCGGACAGGGGAGAGCTATGGCTACACCTTC

clone_size: few
j_call: TRBJ2-3
v_call: TRBV12-5
d_call: .
cdr3_aa: CASGVDSESTDTQYF
cdr3_nt: TGTGCTAGTGGGGTGGATAGCGAGAGCACAGATACGCAGTATTTT

clone_size: .
j_call: TRBJ1-4
v_call: TRBV11-2
d_call: TRBD1
cdr3_aa: CASSSRGLEEKLFF
cdr3_nt: TGTGCCAGCAGCTCCAGGGGGCTGGAGGAAAAACTGTTTTTT

clone_size: .
j_call: TRBJ1-5
v_call: TRBV6-5
d_call: .
cdr3_aa: CASSLGARQPQHF
cdr3_nt: TGTGCCAGCAGTCTGGGGGCTCGTCAGCCCCAGCATTTT

clone_size: .
j_call: TRBJ2-3
v_call: TRBV28
d_call: TRBD2
cdr3_aa: CASKSTRSGGDTQYF
cdr3_nt: TGTGCCAGCAAGTCGACTAGGTCGGGAGGAGATACGCAGTATTTT

clone_size: .
j_call: TRBJ1-3
v_call: TRBV5-1
d_call: .
cdr3_aa: CASSVDISSGNTIYF
cdr3_nt: TGCGCCAGCAGCGTGGACATCAGCTCTGGAAACACCATATATTTT

clone_size: .
j_call: TRBJ1-1
v_call: TRBV19
d_call: .
cdr3_aa: CASLSGQLNTEAFF
cdr3_nt: TGTGCCAGCCTCAGTGGACAGTTGAACACTGAAGCTTTCTTT

clone_size: .
j_call: TRBJ2-1
v_call: TRBV3-1/TRBV3-2
d_call: TRBD1
cdr3_aa: CASSQGRQGAQFF
cdr3_nt: TGTGCCAGCAGCCAAGGCAGACAGGGCGCGCAGTTCTTC

clone_size: .
j_call: TRBJ2-5
v_call: TRBV18
d_call: .
cdr3_aa: CASSMGHSKETQYF
cdr3_nt: TGTGCCAGTTCCATGGGGCATAGTAAAGAGACCCAGTACTTC

clone_size: .
j_call: TRBJ2-7
v_call: TRBV25-1
d_call: TRBD1
cdr3_aa: CASSESQGDGPHEQYF
cdr3_nt: TGTGCCAGCAGTGAATCTCAGGGGGACGGTCCTCACGAGCAGTACTTC

clone_size: .
j_call: TRBJ2-6
v_call: TRBV5-5
d_call: .
cdr3_aa: CASTFSDSGANVLTF
cdr3_nt: TGTGCCAGCACCTTTAGTGACTCTGGGGCCAACGTCCTGACTTTC

clone_size: .
j_call: TRBJ1-1
v_call: TRBV6-2/TRBV6-3
d_call: TRBD1
cdr3_aa: CASSVGTGQLSRDTEAFF
cdr3_nt: TGTGCCAGCAGCGTCGGGACAGGCCAATTATCGAGGGACACTGAAGCTTTCTTT

clone_size: .
j_call: TRBJ2-3
v_call: TRBV24-1
d_call: TRBD2
cdr3_aa: CATSEGLAVGLGGTDTQYF
cdr3_nt: TGTGCCACCAGTGAGGGACTAGCGGTCGGGCTTGGGGGCACAGATACGCAGTATTTT

clone_size: .
j_call: TRBJ2-1
v_call: TRBV5-4
d_call: .
cdr3_aa: CASSLGGSSTYNEQFF
cdr3_nt: TGTGCCAGCAGCTTGGGGGGCAGCTCCACCTACAATGAGCAGTTCTTC

clone_size: .
j_call: TRBJ1-2
v_call: TRBV24-1
d_call: .
cdr3_aa: CATSGGDGYTF
cdr3_nt: TGTGCCACCAGTGGCGGTGATGGCTACACCTTC

clone_size: .
j_call: TRBJ1-1
v_call: TRBV30
d_call: TRBD1
cdr3_aa: CAWSEAGTADTEAFF
cdr3_nt: TGTGCCTGGAGTGAAGCAGGGACAGCGGACACTGAAGCTTTCTTT

clone_size: few
j_call: TRBJ1-6
v_call: TRBV19
d_call: TRBD1
cdr3_aa: CASSPSDRANSPLHF
cdr3_nt: TGTGCCAGTAGTCCTTCGGACAGGGCGAATTCACCCCTCCACTTT

clone_size: .
j_call: TRBJ1-5
v_call: TRBV11-2
d_call: .
cdr3_aa: CASSLTGDQPQHF
cdr3_nt: TGTGCCAGCAGCTTAACGGGGGATCAGCCCCAGCATTTT

clone_size: .
j_call: TRBJ2-1
v_call: TRBV2
d_call: TRBD1
cdr3_aa: CASRGTGSRQFGEQFF
cdr3_nt: TGTGCCAGCAGGGGGACAGGGTCTCGGCAATTCGGTGAGCAGTTCTTC

clone_size: .
j_call: TRBJ1-2
v_call: TRBV6-5
d_call: TRBD1
cdr3_aa: CASTGGPEVNYGYTF
cdr3_nt: TGTGCCAGCACAGGGGGACCAGAGGTGAACTATGGCTACACCTTC

clone_size: .
j_call: TRBJ2-7
v_call: TRBV6-1
d_call: .
cdr3_aa: CASSESGYEQYF
cdr3_nt: TGTGCCAGCAGTGAATCAGGCTACGAGCAGTACTTC

clone_size: .
j_call: TRBJ2-7
v_call: TRBV19
d_call: .
cdr3_aa: CASSRGAYEQYF
cdr3_nt: TGTGCCAGTAGTCGCGGAGCCTACGAGCAGTACTTC

clone_size: .
j_call: TRBJ1-6
v_call: TRBV14
d_call: .
cdr3_aa: CASSQESGVRPLHF
cdr3_nt: TGTGCCAGCAGCCAAGAATCAGGGGTGCGACCCCTCCACTTT

clone_size: .
j_call: TRBJ2-5
v_call: TRBV6-5
d_call: TRBD2
cdr3_aa: CASSRNLADQETQYF
cdr3_nt: TGTGCCAGCAGTCGGAATCTAGCGGACCAAGAGACCCAGTACTTC

clone_size: .
j_call: TRBJ2-5
v_call: TRBV6-1
d_call: TRBD1
cdr3_aa: CASSGKGQVLQETQYF
cdr3_nt: TGTGCCAGCAGTGGAAAGGGACAGGTCCTACAAGAGACCCAGTACTTC

clone_size: .
j_call: TRBJ1-4
v_call: TRBV7-9
d_call: TRBD1
cdr3_aa: CASSEQGGNEKLFF
cdr3_nt: TGTGCCAGCAGCGAGCAGGGGGGTAATGAAAAACTGTTTTTT

clone_size: .
j_call: TRBJ1-5
v_call: TRBV6-5
d_call: TRBD1
cdr3_aa: CASRRQGASNQPQHF
cdr3_nt: TGTGCCAGCAGACGACAGGGGGCTAGCAATCAGCCCCAGCATTTT

clone_size: .
j_call: TRBJ1-1
v_call: TRBV6-6
d_call: .
cdr3_aa: CASSREGGWWTEAFF
cdr3_nt: TGTGCCAGCAGCCGGGAGGGAGGGTGGTGGACTGAAGCTTTCTTT

clone_size: .
j_call: TRBJ1-4
v_call: TRBV18
d_call: TRBD1
cdr3_aa: CASSPGPDRGEKLFF
cdr3_nt: TGTGCCAGCTCACCGGGCCCGGACAGGGGTGAAAAACTGTTTTTT

clone_size: .
j_call: TRBJ2-7
v_call: TRBV27
d_call: TRBD1
cdr3_aa: CASTQSGQSYEQYF
cdr3_nt: TGTGCCAGCACCCAATCGGGACAGAGCTACGAGCAGTACTTC

clone_size: .
j_call: TRBJ2-2
v_call: TRBV15
d_call: .
cdr3_aa: CATSRDYHRNTGELFF
cdr3_nt: TGTGCCACCAGCAGAGATTACCACAGAAACACCGGGGAGCTGTTTTTT

clone_size: .
j_call: TRBJ1-6
v_call: TRBV12-5
d_call: TRBD1
cdr3_aa: CASGPTGTANNSPLHF
cdr3_nt: TGTGCTAGTGGTCCAACCGGGACAGCAAATAATTCACCCCTCCACTTT

clone_size: .
j_call: TRBJ2-1
v_call: TRBV14
d_call: .
cdr3_aa: CASSQEGGRREFYNEQFF
cdr3_nt: TGTGCCAGCAGCCAAGAAGGGGGGCGGCGGGAGTTTTACAATGAGCAGTTCTTC

clone_size: .
j_call: TRBJ2-2
v_call: TRBV30
d_call: .
cdr3_aa: CAWSVLTGQRNTGELFF
cdr3_nt: TGTGCCTGGAGTGTACTTACCGGCCAGCGAAACACCGGGGAGCTGTTTTTT

clone_size: .
j_call: TRBJ2-1
v_call: TRBV30
d_call: TRBD2
cdr3_aa: CAWSVGLAGANEQFF
cdr3_nt: TGTGCCTGGAGTGTGGGACTAGCGGGGGCCAATGAGCAGTTCTTC